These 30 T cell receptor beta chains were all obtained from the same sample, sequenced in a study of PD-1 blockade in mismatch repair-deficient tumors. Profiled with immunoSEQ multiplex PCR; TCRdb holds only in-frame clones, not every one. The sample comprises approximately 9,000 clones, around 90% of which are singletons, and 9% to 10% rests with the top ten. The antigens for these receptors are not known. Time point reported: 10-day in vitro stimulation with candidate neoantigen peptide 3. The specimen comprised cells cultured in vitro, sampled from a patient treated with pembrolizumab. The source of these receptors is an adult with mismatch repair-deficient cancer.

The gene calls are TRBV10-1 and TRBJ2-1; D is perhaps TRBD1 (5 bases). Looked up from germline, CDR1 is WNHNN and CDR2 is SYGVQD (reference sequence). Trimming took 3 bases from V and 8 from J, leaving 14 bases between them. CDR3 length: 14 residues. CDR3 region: CASSDTRVADEQFF. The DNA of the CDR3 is TGCGCCAGCAGTGATACCAGGGTTGCGGATGAGCAGTTCTTC.

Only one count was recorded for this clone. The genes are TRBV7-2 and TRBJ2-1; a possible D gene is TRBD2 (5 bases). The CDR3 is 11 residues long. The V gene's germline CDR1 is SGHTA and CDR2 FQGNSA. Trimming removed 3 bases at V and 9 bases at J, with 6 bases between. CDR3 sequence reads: CASSFAGEQFF. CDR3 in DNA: TGTGCCAGCAGCTTCGCGGGTGAGCAGTTCTTC.

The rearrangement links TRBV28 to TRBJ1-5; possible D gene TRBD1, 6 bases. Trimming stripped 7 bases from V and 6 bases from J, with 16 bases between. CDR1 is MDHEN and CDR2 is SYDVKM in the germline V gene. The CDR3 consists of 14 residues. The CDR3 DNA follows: TGTGCCAGCAATAGAGGGGGGGCAGGTCAGCCCCAGCATTTT. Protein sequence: CASNRGGAGQPQHF.

This CDR3 is CASTITGSGNTIYF. The DNA of the CDR3 is TGTGCCAGCACCATCACGGGAAGTGGAAACACCATATATTTT. The gene calls are TRBV16 and TRBJ1-3; no reliable D call. Looked up from germline, CDR1 is KGHSY and CDR2 is FQNENV. The CDR3 runs to 14 residues. Between the trimmed V and J ends, which lost 7 bases and 3 bases, there was a span of 13 bases.

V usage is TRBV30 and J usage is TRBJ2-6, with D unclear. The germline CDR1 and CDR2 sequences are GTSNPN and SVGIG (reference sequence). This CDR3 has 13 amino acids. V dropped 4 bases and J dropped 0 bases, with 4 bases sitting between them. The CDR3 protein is CAWTVSGANVLTF. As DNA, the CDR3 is TGTGCCTGGACTGTCTCTGGGGCCAACGTCCTGACTTTC.

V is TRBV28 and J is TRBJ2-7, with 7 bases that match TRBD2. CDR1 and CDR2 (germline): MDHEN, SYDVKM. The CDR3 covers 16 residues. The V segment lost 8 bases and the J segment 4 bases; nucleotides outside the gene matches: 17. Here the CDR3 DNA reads TGTGCCAGCTATCCAGCGGGGAATGGAGGGAGGTACGAGCAGTACTTC. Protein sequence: CASYPAGNGGRYEQYF.

The CDR3 loop is CASPHGPPSRKQYF. CDR3 coding DNA: TGTGCCAGCCCTCACGGGCCGCCAAGCAGGAAGCAGTACTTC. The rearrangement links TRBV6-5 to TRBJ2-7; no clear D. Germline V gene sequence: CDR1 MNHEY, CDR2 SVGAGI. The CDR3 runs 14 residues. V gave up 8 bases and J gave up 8 bases, with 22 bases separating them.

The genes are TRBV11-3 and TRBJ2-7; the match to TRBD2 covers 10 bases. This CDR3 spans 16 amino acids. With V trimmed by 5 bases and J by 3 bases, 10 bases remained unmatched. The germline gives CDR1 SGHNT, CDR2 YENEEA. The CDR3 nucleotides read TGTGCCAGCAGCCCCTACCATAGCGGGAGGATCTACGAGCAGTACTTC. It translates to CASSPYHSGRIYEQYF.

DNA for the CDR3: TGTGCCAGCAGTTTTTGGGTACCTCGCTATGGCTACACCTTC. As protein: CASSFWVPRYGYTF. The rearrangement joins TRBV28 to TRBJ1-2; D call uncertain. V was clipped by 3 bases and J by 4 bases, with 12 bases between them. The CDR3 runs to 14 residues. Germline lookup yields CDR1 MDHEN and CDR2 SYDVKM.

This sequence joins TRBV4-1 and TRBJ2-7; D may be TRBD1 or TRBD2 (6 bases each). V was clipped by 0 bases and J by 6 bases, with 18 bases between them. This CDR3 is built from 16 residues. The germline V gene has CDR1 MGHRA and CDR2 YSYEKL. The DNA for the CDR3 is TGCGCCAGCAGCCAAGATCTAGGAGGGGGTTCTTTCGAGCAGTACTTC. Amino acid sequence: CASSQDLGGGSFEQYF.

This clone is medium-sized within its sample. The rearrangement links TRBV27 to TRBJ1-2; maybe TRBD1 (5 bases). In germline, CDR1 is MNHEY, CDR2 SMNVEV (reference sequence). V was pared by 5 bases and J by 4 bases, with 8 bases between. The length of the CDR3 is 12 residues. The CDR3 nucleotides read TGTGCCAGCAGTAGTCAGGGCTATGGCTACACCTTC. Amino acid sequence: CASSSQGYGYTF.

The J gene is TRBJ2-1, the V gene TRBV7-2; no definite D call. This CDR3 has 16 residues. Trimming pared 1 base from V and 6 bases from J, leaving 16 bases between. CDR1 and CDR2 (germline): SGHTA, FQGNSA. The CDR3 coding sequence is TGTGCCAGCAGCTTAGTGGCCCCAACCCTTACCAATGAGCAGTTCTTC. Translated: CASSLVAPTLTNEQFF.

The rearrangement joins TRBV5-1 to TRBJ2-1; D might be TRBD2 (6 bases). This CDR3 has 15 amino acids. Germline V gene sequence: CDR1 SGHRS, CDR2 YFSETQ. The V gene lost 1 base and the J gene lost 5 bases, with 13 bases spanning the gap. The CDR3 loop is CASSLLGSYHNEQFF. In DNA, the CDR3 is TGCGCCAGCAGCTTGCTCGGGAGCTACCACAATGAGCAGTTCTTC.

The CDR3 DNA is TGTGCCAGCAGTTTATTGCGGGGGGACTATGGCTACACCTTC. It specifies CASSLLRGDYGYTF. The chain combines TRBV27 with TRBJ1-2; TRBD1 is a possible D gene (5 bases). V was clipped by 1 base and J by 3 bases, with 9 bases between them. Germline-derived CDR1 and CDR2 are MNHEY and SMNVEV (reference sequence). The length of the CDR3 is 14 residues.

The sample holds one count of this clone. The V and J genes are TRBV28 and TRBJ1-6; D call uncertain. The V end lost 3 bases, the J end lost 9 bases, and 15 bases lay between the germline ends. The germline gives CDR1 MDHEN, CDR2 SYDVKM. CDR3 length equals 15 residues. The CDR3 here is CASSFPGREISPLHF. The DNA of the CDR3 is TGTGCCAGCAGTTTCCCCGGAAGGGAAATTTCACCCCTCCACTTT.

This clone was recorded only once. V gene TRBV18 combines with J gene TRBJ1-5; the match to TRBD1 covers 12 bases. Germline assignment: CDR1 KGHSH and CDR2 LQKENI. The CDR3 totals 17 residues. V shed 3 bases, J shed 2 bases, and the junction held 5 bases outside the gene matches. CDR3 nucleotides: TGTGCCAGCTCACCGGGACAGGGGGCATGGGGCAATCAGCCCCAGCATTTT. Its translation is CASSPGQGAWGNQPQHF.

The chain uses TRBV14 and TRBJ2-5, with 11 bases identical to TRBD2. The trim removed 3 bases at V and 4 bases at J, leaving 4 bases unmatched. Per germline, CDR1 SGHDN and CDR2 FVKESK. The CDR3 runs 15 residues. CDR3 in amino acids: CASSQLAGGTETQYF. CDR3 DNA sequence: TGTGCCAGCAGCCAGCTAGCGGGAGGTACAGAGACCCAGTACTTC.

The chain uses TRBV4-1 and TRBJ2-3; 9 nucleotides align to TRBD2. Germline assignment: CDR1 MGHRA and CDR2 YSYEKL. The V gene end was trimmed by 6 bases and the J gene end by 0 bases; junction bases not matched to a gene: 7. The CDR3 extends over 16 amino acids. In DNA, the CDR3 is TGCGCCAGCAGTTCACAAGCGGGGGGTAGCACAGATACGCAGTATTTT. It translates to CASSSQAGGSTDTQYF.

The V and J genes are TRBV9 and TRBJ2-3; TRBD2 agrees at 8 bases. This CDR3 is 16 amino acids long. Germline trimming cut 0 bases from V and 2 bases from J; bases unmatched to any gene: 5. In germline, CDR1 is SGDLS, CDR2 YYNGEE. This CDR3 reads CASSVGERENTDTQYF. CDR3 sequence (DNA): TGTGCCAGCAGCGTAGGAGAGCGGGAGAACACAGATACGCAGTATTTT.

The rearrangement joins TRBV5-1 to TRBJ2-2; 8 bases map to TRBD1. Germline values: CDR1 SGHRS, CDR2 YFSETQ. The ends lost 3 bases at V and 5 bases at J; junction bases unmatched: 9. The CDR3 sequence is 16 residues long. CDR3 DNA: TGCGCCAGCAGCTCACCCGAGACAGGGGATACCGGGGAGCTGTTTTTT. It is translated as CASSSPETGDTGELFF.

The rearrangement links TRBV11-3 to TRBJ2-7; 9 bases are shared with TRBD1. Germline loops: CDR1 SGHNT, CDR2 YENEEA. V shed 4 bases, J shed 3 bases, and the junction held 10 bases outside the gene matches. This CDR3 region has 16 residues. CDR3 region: CASSYLGDRDGYEQYF. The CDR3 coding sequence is TGTGCCAGCAGCTACCTGGGGGACAGGGATGGCTACGAGCAGTACTTC.

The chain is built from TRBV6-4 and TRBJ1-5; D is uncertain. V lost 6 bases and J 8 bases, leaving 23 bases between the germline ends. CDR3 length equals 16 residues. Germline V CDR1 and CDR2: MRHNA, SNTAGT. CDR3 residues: CASSARKSWPPEPQHF. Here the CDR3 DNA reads TGTGCCAGCAGCGCCCGCAAGTCGTGGCCCCCGGAGCCCCAGCATTTT.

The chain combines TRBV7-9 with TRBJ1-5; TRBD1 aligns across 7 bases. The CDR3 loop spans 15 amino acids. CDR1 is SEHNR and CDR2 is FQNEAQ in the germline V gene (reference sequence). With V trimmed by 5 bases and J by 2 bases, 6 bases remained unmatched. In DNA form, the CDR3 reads TGTGCCAGCAGCCAGGGGGGGGACGGCAATCAGCCCCAGCATTTT. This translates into CASSQGGDGNQPQHF.

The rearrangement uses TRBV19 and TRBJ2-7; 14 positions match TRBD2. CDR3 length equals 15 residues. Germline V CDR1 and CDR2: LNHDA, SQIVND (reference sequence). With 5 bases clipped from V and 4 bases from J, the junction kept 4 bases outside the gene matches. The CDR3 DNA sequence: TGTGCCAGTAGTCCCGGGACTAGCGGGAGATACGAGCAGTACTTC. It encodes CASSPGTSGRYEQYF.

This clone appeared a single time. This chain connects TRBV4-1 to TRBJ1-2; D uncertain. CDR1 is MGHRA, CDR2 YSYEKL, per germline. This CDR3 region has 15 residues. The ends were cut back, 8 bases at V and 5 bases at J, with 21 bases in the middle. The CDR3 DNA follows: TGCGCCAGCTCCGTCAGCTGGGGTGACGAATATGGCTACACCTTC. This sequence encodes CASSVSWGDEYGYTF.

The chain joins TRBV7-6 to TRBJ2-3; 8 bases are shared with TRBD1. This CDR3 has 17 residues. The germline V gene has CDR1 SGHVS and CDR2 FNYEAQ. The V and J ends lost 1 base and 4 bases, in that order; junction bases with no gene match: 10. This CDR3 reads CASSLGAWTGSPDTQYF. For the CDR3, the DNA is TGTGCCAGCAGCTTAGGCGCTTGGACAGGGTCCCCAGATACGCAGTATTTT.

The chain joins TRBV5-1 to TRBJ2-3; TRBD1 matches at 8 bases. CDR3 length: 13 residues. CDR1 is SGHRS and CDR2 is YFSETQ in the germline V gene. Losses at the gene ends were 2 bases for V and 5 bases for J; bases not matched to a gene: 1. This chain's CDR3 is CASSFGQGDTQYF. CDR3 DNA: TGCGCCAGCAGCTTCGGACAGGGAGATACGCAGTATTTT.

The CDR3 region is CASRITGGWDGYTF. CDR3 in DNA: TGTGCCAGCAGGATCACAGGGGGCTGGGATGGCTACACCTTC. This sequence joins TRBV5-4 and TRBJ1-2; TRBD1 matches at 9 bases. The J segment lost 6 bases and the V segment lost 5 bases, leaving 8 bases of the junction unmatched. This CDR3 spans 14 amino acids. CDR1 and CDR2 (germline): SGHNT, YYREEE (reference sequence).

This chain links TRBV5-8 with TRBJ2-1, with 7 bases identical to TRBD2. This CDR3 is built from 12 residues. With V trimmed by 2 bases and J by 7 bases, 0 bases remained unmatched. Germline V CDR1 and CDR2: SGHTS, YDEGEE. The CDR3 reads CASSFGGNEQFF. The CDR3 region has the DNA TGTGCCAGCAGCTTCGGGGGGAATGAGCAGTTCTTC.

The CDR3 nucleotides are TGTGCCACCAGCAGGCCGGGACAGAACACTGAAGCTTTCTTT. It encodes CATSRPGQNTEAFF. The rearrangement joins TRBV15 to TRBJ1-1; D perhaps matches TRBD1 (6 bases). The CDR3 has 14 amino acids. Trimming removed 3 bases from V and 1 base from J, with 9 bases in between. Germline CDR1 reads LNHNV; CDR2 reads YYDKDF (reference sequence). Together with reference TRBV15 and TRBJ1-1, the CDR3 gives the full variable domain: DAMVIQNPRYQVTQFGKPVTLSCSQTLNHNVMYWYQQKSSQAPKLLFHYYDKDFNNEADTPDNFQSRRPNTSFCFLDIRSPGLGDTAMYLCATSRPGQNTEAFFGQGTRLTVV.